Shown below are 29 T cell receptor beta chains from a single sample sequenced in a study of neurological immune-mediated disorders. TCRdb re-called the 5' RACE reads through MiXCR, storing one row per CDR3 protein. Among more than 35,000 distinct CDR3 sequences listed, approximately 2.8% were seen once. The sample taken for sequencing was PBMCs. These TCRs come from a woman aged 50 to 60 with multiple sclerosis.

This clonotype was recorded many times. This rearrangement joins TRBV7-2 to TRBJ2-4; TRBD2 is a possible D gene (5 bases). Germline CDR1 is SGHTA and CDR2 is FQGNSA. This CDR3 is built from 13 residues. The CDR3 nucleotides are TGTGCTTCTAGCCCAATAGCCAAAAACATTCAGTACTTC. Amino acids: CASSPIAKNIQYF.

The sample holds many counts of this clonotype. The chain couples TRBV20-1 to TRBJ1-1; TRBD1 agrees at 9 bases. The V gene end was trimmed by 6 bases and the J gene end by 5 bases; junction bases not matched to a gene: 10. CDR1 and CDR2 (germline): DFQATT, SNEGSKA (reference sequence). The length of the CDR3 is 14 residues. CDR3 protein: CSARTGGVLTEAFF. In DNA form, the CDR3 reads TGCAGTGCCCGTACAGGGGGCGTGTTGACTGAAGCTTTCTTT.

There are many counts of this clonotype. The chain employs TRBV11-2 and TRBJ1-4; 8 bases are a match to TRBD1. CDR3 length equals 16 residues. With 6 bases clipped from V and 8 bases from J, the junction kept 14 bases outside the gene matches. Germline loops: CDR1 SGHAT, CDR2 FQNNGV. As DNA, the CDR3 is TGTGCCAGCAGGCTTGGGCAGGGGGCCCATGAGGAAAAACTGTTTTTT. Encoded protein: CASRLGQGAHEEKLFF.

The table lists this clonotype with many counts. This chain connects TRBV13 to TRBJ2-7; D possibly corresponds to TRBD2 (6 bases). Germline values: CDR1 PRHDT, CDR2 FYEKMQ (reference sequence). Deletions cut 2 bases from V and 0 bases from J, with 8 bases between. The CDR3 extends over 14 amino acids. CDR3 loop: CASSLRGISYEQYF. The DNA for the CDR3 is TGTGCCAGCAGCTTACGGGGGATCTCCTACGAGCAGTACTTC. Based on the CDR3 plus reference TRBV13 and TRBJ2-7, the full variable domain is AAGVIQSPRHLIKEKRETATLKCYPIPRHDTVYWYQQGPGQDPQFLISFYEKMQSDKGSIPDRFSAQQFSDYHSELNMSSLELGDSALYFCASSLRGISYEQYFGPGTRLTVT.

This clonotype came up many times. The genes are TRBV20-1 and TRBJ2-7; 12 bases align to TRBD2. Per the germline V gene, CDR1 is DFQATT and CDR2 is SNEGSKA (reference sequence). J lost 3 bases, V lost 7 bases, and 16 bases had no gene match. The CDR3 length is 17 residues. The CDR3 reads CSVLLAGGPLTRYEQYF. CDR3 nucleotide sequence: TGCAGTGTTCTCCTAGCGGGAGGGCCCCTCACCCGCTACGAGCAGTACTTC.

The sample holds many counts of this clonotype. V usage is TRBV25-1 and J usage is TRBJ1-2, with D maybe TRBD1 (5 bases). Trimming cost V 7 bases and J 2 bases, with 11 bases left between them. The CDR3 covers 13 residues. Germline CDR1 MGHDK, CDR2 SYGVNS. The CDR3 is CASTPGTNYGYTF. CDR3 coding DNA: TGTGCCAGCACTCCCGGGACGAACTATGGCTACACCTTC.

This clonotype has a count of ten or more. This sequence joins TRBV7-2 and TRBJ2-1, with 7 bases that match TRBD2. Germline trimming cut 5 bases from V and 1 base from J; bases unmatched to any gene: 11. The germline V gene encodes CDR1 SGHTA and CDR2 FQGNSA. This CDR3 comprises 17 residues. The DNA of the CDR3 is TGTGCCAGCAGCGTCCGGGGCAGCGGGGTATCCTACAATGAGCAGTTCTTC. Amino acid sequence: CASSVRGSGVSYNEQFF.

This clonotype was observed at least ten times. The rearrangement links TRBV5-1 to TRBJ2-2, with D unresolved. V lost 0 bases, J lost 7 bases, and 7 bases lay in between. Germline V lookup: CDR1 SGHRS, CDR2 YFSETQ. CDR3 length: 13 amino acids. CDR3 sequence (DNA): TGCGCCAGCAGCTTGGAGGCTCGCGGGGAGCTGTTTTTT. Amino acid sequence: CASSLEARGELFF.

The V and J genes are TRBV5-1 and TRBJ2-4, with D possibly matching TRBD1 (5 bases). The CDR3 covers 15 residues. Germline V CDR1 and CDR2: SGHRS, YFSETQ. Trimming removed 0 bases at V and 2 bases at J, with 9 bases between. The CDR3 here is CASSLDPGTKNIQYF. DNA for the CDR3: TGCGCCAGCAGCTTGGATCCAGGGACCAAAAACATTCAGTACTTC.

This clonotype was detected many times. The CDR3 DNA sequence: TGTGCCAGCAGCTTAGTCCATTACGAGCAGTACTTC. It yields the protein CASSLVHYEQYF. This chain uses TRBV7-9 with TRBJ2-7, with unresolved D. The germline V gene has CDR1 SEHNR and CDR2 FQNEAQ (reference sequence). Trimming left V 1 base short and J 4 bases short, with 5 bases between. CDR3 length: 12 amino acids.

In its sample, this clonotype was seen many times. J is TRBJ2-3 and V is TRBV7-2, with D possibly called TRBD1 or TRBD2 (5 bases each). This CDR3 spans 14 amino acids. The V and J ends lost 5 bases and 1 base respectively, with 10 bases between them. The germline gives CDR1 SGHTA, CDR2 FQGNSA. The CDR3 nucleotides read TGTGCCAGCAGCCGGGACGGACGCACAGATACGCAGTATTTT. Protein: CASSRDGRTDTQYF.

In its sample, this clonotype was seen many times. The rearrangement uses TRBV5-1 and TRBJ2-5, with D possibly called TRBD1 or TRBD2 (5 bases each). The CDR3 consists of 14 residues. V lost 0 bases to trimming and J lost 11 bases, with 17 bases between them. Germline V CDR1 and CDR2: SGHRS, YFSETQ. CDR3 in amino acids: CASSLDGLGWGQYF. The CDR3 DNA sequence: TGCGCCAGCAGCTTGGATGGCCTCGGGTGGGGGCAGTACTTC.

This clonotype was found many times. V usage is TRBV24-1 and J usage is TRBJ2-2, with 8 positions matching TRBD2. The ends lost 6 bases at V and 2 bases at J; junction bases unmatched: 4. This CDR3 has 15 amino acids. Germline V gene lookup returns CDR1 KGHDR and CDR2 SFDVKD. Here the CDR3 reads CATSLSGRNTGELFF. CDR3 DNA: TGTGCCACCAGTCTGAGCGGGAGAAACACCGGGGAGCTGTTTTTT.

In this sample, this clonotype turned up many times. This sequence joins TRBV12-3 or TRBV12-4 and TRBJ2-7; D ambiguous. The V and J ends lost 2 bases and 0 bases respectively, with 11 bases between them. The CDR3 is 15 amino acids. CDR3 sequence: CASSLRAASSYEQYF. For the CDR3, the DNA is TGTGCCAGCAGTTTACGGGCAGCCTCCTCCTACGAGCAGTACTTC.

Ten or more counts support this clonotype. This chain links TRBV5-1 with TRBJ2-5; tentatively, D is TRBD2 (7 bases). Looked up from germline, CDR1 is SGHRS and CDR2 is YFSETQ. The CDR3 consists of 13 residues. Deletions cut 3 bases from V and 5 bases from J, with 11 bases between. Here the CDR3 reads CASSSGGRETQYF. The CDR3 nucleotides are TGCGCCAGCAGCTCGGGGGGCCGGGAGACCCAGTACTTC.

This clonotype was counted at least ten times. The chain links TRBV29-1 to TRBJ2-2; D is undetermined. The V end was cut by 5 bases, the J end by 6 bases, with 13 bases between. Germline assignment: CDR1 SQVTM and CDR2 ANQGSEA. CDR3 length: 13 residues. CDR3 loop: CSVLGPRAGELFF. CDR3 sequence (DNA): TGCAGCGTTCTGGGCCCAAGGGCCGGGGAGCTGTTTTTT.

This clonotype was observed at least ten times. The V call is TRBV7-2, the J call TRBJ2-1; tentative D call: TRBD2 (7 bases). Germline-derived CDR1 and CDR2 are SGHTA and FQGNSA. V was shortened by 4 bases and J by 3 bases, with 16 bases between the two germline ends. The length of the CDR3 is 16 residues. CDR3 protein: CASSSVRGGFYNEQFF. The CDR3 nucleotides read TGTGCCAGCAGCTCCGTGAGGGGGGGCTTCTACAATGAGCAGTTCTTC.

This clonotype has at least ten counts. The chain employs TRBV9 and TRBJ2-1; 9 nucleotides line up with TRBD2. Germline values: CDR1 SGDLS, CDR2 YYNGEE. The CDR3 extends over 16 amino acids. The V and J ends lost 0 bases and 1 base, in that order; junction bases with no gene match: 2. The chain's CDR3 is CASSVASGGSYNEQFF. The CDR3 coding sequence is TGTGCCAGCAGCGTAGCCAGCGGGGGGTCCTACAATGAGCAGTTCTTC. The variable domain in full, with the rest retrieved from reference TRBV9 and TRBJ2-1, is DSGVTQTPKHLITATGQRVTLRCSPRSGDLSVYWYQQSLDQGLQFLIQYYNGEERAKGNILERFSAQQFPDLHSELNLSSLELGDSALYFCASSVASGGSYNEQFFGPGTRLTVL.

This clonotype was observed at least ten times. The V gene is TRBV10-3, the J gene TRBJ2-3; TRBD2 matches 10 bases. CDR3 length equals 18 residues. The V segment lost 2 bases and the J segment 4 bases; nucleotides outside the gene matches: 12. Germline CDR1 reads ENHRY; CDR2 reads SYGVKD. The CDR3: CAISEALGLADEADTQYF. CDR3 DNA: TGTGCCATCAGTGAGGCCCTCGGACTAGCGGACGAGGCAGATACGCAGTATTTT.

This clonotype was seen many times. The J gene is TRBJ2-7, the V gene TRBV20-1; the D gene could be TRBD1 or TRBD2 (5 bases each). This CDR3 spans 12 amino acids. Germline values: CDR1 DFQATT, CDR2 SNEGSKA (reference sequence). Trimming took off 3 bases at V and 4 bases at J, with 10 bases between the two ends. CDR3: CSASRDGYEQYF. The CDR3 region has the DNA TGCAGTGCTAGCCGGGACGGGTACGAGCAGTACTTC.

The sample holds many counts of this clonotype. V and J are TRBV20-1 and TRBJ1-2; D remains ambiguous. CDR3 size: 14 residues. The ends were cut back, 6 bases at V and 4 bases at J, with 18 bases in the middle. CDR1 is DFQATT, CDR2 SNEGSKA, per germline (reference sequence). CDR3 nucleotide sequence: TGCAGTGCCGGAGGGCAGACCGTTGGCTATGGCTACACCTTC. This encodes CSAGGQTVGYGYTF.

This clonotype was found a few times. The junction departs from germline at one end; a sequencing error may be responsible. V gene TRBV3-1 combines with J gene TRBJ2-7; D remains unclear. The CDR3 has 12 amino acids. Per germline, CDR1 LGHDT and CDR2 YNNKEL (reference sequence). CDR3 sequence: CDSSKVTYEQYF. CDR3 DNA sequence: TGTGACAGCAGCAAAGTCACGTACGAGCAGTACTTC.

Ten or more counts support this clonotype. The chain is built from TRBV12-3 or TRBV12-4 and TRBJ1-1; D might be TRBD1 (6 bases). V was clipped by 5 bases and J by 4 bases, with 14 bases between them. The CDR3 loop spans 14 amino acids. The CDR3 DNA reads TGTGCCAGCAGTCCGGACGGGGGGCCCACTGAAGCTTTCTTT. Its protein is CASSPDGGPTEAFF.

This clonotype was observed at least ten times. This chain links TRBV20-1 with TRBJ2-1; TRBD2 agrees at 8 bases. This CDR3 region has 16 residues. Trimming removed 3 bases from V and 0 bases from J; junction bases left unmatched: 7. Germline CDR1 DFQATT, CDR2 SNEGSKA (reference sequence). The CDR3 is CSASGGRGASYNEQFF. DNA of the CDR3: TGCAGTGCTAGCGGGGGGCGGGGGGCCTCCTACAATGAGCAGTTCTTC.

This clonotype was picked up many times. The rearrangement links TRBV5-1 to TRBJ2-1; D may correspond to TRBD1 or TRBD2 (6 bases each). This CDR3 comprises 14 residues. Germline assignment: CDR1 SGHRS and CDR2 YFSETQ. Deletions cut 4 bases from V and 0 bases from J, with 8 bases between. In DNA, the CDR3 is TGCGCCAGCAGCGGAGGGGGCTCCTACAATGAGCAGTTCTTC. Residues: CASSGGGSYNEQFF.

This clonotype has at least ten counts. CDR3 coding DNA: TGCAGTGCTAGAGATGTTGGGCGGGGGGGAGACTACGAGCAGTACGTC. Protein sequence: CSARDVGRGGDYEQYV. The chain has TRBV20-1 and TRBJ2-7; 9 nucleotides align to TRBD2. The CDR3 is 16 amino acids. Trimming took 0 bases from V and 3 from J; bases not matched to a gene: 9. Germline V CDR1 and CDR2: DFQATT, SNEGSKA (reference sequence).

This clonotype was detected ten times or more. V usage is TRBV5-1 and J usage is TRBJ1-1, with 9 bases identical to TRBD1. Trimming removed 1 base from V and 2 bases from J; junction bases left unmatched: 6. The CDR3 runs to 16 residues. In germline, CDR1 is SGHRS, CDR2 YFSETQ. The CDR3 sequence is CASSLTGGGRNTEAFF. In DNA form, the CDR3 reads TGCGCCAGCAGCTTGACAGGGGGCGGAAGAAACACTGAAGCTTTCTTT. The full variable domain, in which reference TRBV5-1 and TRBJ1-1 provide the parts outside the CDR3, is KAGVTQTPRYLIKTRGQQVTLSCSPISGHRSVSWYQQTPGQGLQFLFEYFSETQRNKGNFPGRFSGRQFSNSRSEMNVSTLELGDSALYLCASSLTGGGRNTEAFFGQGTRLTVV.

This clonotype appeared many times. V gene TRBV7-9 combines with J gene TRBJ2-7, with unresolved D. Germline V gene data show CDR1 as SEHNR and CDR2 as FQNEAQ (reference sequence). CDR3 length: 15 amino acids. The V gene lost 5 bases and the J gene lost 2 bases, with 16 bases spanning the gap. In DNA form, the CDR3 reads TGTGCCAGCAGCAATCTCCCCCGTGGGCCCTACGAGCAGTACGTC. Its protein is CASSNLPRGPYEQYV.

In the case of this clonotype: This clone may be a read error of a much larger clone one base away. This chain connects TRBV7-2 to TRBJ2-3, with 7 bases lining up with TRBD2. V lost 5 bases to trimming and J lost 5 bases; unmatched junction nucleotides: 7. This CDR3 contains 14 residues. The germline V gene encodes CDR1 SGHTA and CDR2 FQGNSA. CDR3 nucleotide sequence: TGTGCCAGCAGCCTCACTGGCGGGAGAGATACGCAGTATTTT. Translating it yields CASSLTGGRDTQYF.